This T cell receptor beta chain was identified in a study of graft-versus-host responses after intestinal transplantation. Overall study results and limits: Recipient-marrow GvH clones were detected, some having first appeared in ileum or blood. Early after transplant, HvG clones declined as circulating GvH clones peaked.

This clone was seen a few times. CDR1 and CDR2 from the germline V gene are SGHAT and FQDESV (reference sequence). The CDR3 length is 13 residues. The germline V and J ends were trimmed by 2 bases and 2 bases, with 7 bases remaining between them. Plated together were around 200,000 CFSE-labeled responder cells and around 200,000 irradiated, violet-dye-labeled stimulator cells. Proliferating CFSE-low CD3+CD4+ and CD3+CD8+ responders were sorted post-reaction. TCRdb's copy holds only in-frame clones and misses some; the assay was immunoSEQ multiplex PCR. The table lists about 15,000 clones, less than 40% of them singletons.

The V and J genes are TRBV11-1 and TRBJ2-7; the D gene is possibly TRBD1 (6 bases). This sequence originates from a human patient who received an intestinal transplant. The specimen was alloreactive CD8+ T cells from a mixed lymphocyte reaction culture, collected before intestinal transplant. Sample subset: CFSE-low proliferating T cells sorted from approximately six-day pre-transplant mixed lymphocyte reaction (GvH or HvG direction). CDR3 in DNA: TGTGCCAGCAGCTTATCAGGGGCCTACGAGCAGTACTTC. Its translation is CASSLSGAYEQYF.